The entry that follows covers one T cell receptor beta chain sequence. Everyone who took part was roughly 18 to 89 years old, and they came from 20 to 25 US areas. These data originate in a study of blood T cell repertoires in COVID-19. Overall study: Donors in the United States, Italy and Spain gave samples during acute or convalescent COVID-19.

The germline V and J ends were trimmed by 6 bases and 5 bases, with 7 bases remaining between them. The CDR3 has 11 residues. CDR1 and CDR2 from the germline V gene are MNHEY and SMNVEV (reference sequence). Authors' analysis steps: Reference gene primer amplification in the assay estimated nucleated cell counts. TCRdb's copy holds only in-frame clones and misses some; the assay was immunoSEQ multiplex PCR. The V and J calls and clone size come from that table; D and trimming were worked out from the DNA. The sample records some 510,000 clones, 88% being singletons. Material for sequencing was PBMCs or T cells enriched from blood (not recorded which). This sequence was found in a woman aged 40 to 50 who had recovered from COVID-19. This sequence joins TRBV27 and TRBJ2-5; D gene unclear. As DNA, the CDR3 is TGTGCCAGCAGCATCGGGGAGACCCAGTACTTC. It encodes CASSIGETQYF.